Shown below are 19 T cell receptor beta chains from a single sample sequenced in a study of shared clonotypes between healthy human individuals. The method was immunoSEQ multiplex PCR; TCRdb's version includes in-frame clones alone and lacks a portion of them. The sample has about 1.5 million clones; around 97% are singletons. Sequenced: naive CD4+ T cells sorted from blood. Noted subset: CD45RA+ positively selected. These receptors came from a man aged 25 to 40 in good health.

The chain is built from TRBV28 and TRBJ1-2; D may be TRBD1 (5 bases). The V gene's germline CDR1 is MDHEN and CDR2 SYDVKM. The CDR3 extends over 14 amino acids. Trimming pared 5 bases from V and 6 bases from J, leaving 16 bases between. CDR3 loop: CASSPRTLGDGYTF. Written as DNA, the CDR3 is TGTGCCAGCAGTCCAAGGACTCTGGGGGATGGCTACACCTTC.

This chain uses TRBV27 with TRBJ2-4; possibly TRBD2 for D (5 bases). The CDR3 sequence is 15 residues long. Germline V CDR1 and CDR2: MNHEY, SMNVEV (reference sequence). V lost 6 bases and J 2 bases, leaving 14 bases between the germline ends. The CDR3 loop is CASSRLDLTKNIQYF. The CDR3 DNA follows: TGTGCCAGCAGCAGATTGGACTTAACCAAAAACATTCAGTACTTC.

The rearrangement links TRBV4-1 to TRBJ2-5; TRBD2 aligns across 13 bases. V was clipped by 5 bases and J by 5 bases; unmatched bases: 5. The CDR3 extends over 15 amino acids. Germline V CDR1 and CDR2: MGHRA, YSYEKL. The CDR3 DNA reads as TGCGCCAGCAGCAAAGGACTAGCGGGAGTTGAGACCCAGTACTTC. Amino acid sequence: CASSKGLAGVETQYF.

This clone was picked up one time. The V gene is TRBV10-3, the J gene TRBJ2-7; TRBD2 is a possible D gene (6 bases). From germline, CDR1 is ENHRY and CDR2 SYGVKD. The CDR3 has 12 residues. V lost 3 bases to trimming and J lost 11 bases, with 14 bases between them. The CDR3 loop reads CAISDASSAEYF. CDR3 nucleotides: TGTGCCATCAGTGATGCTTCTAGCGCAGAGTACTTC.

The V call is TRBV28, the J call TRBJ2-5; 7 nucleotides line up with TRBD2. Germline loops: CDR1 MDHEN, CDR2 SYDVKM. The CDR3 covers 18 residues. Trimming removed 2 bases from V and 0 bases from J; junction bases left unmatched: 12. CDR3 coding DNA: TGTGCCAGCAGTTTAACCCCTAGCCTAGCGGCAAACCAAGAGACCCAGTACTTC. Translated, it gives CASSLTPSLAANQETQYF.

The gene calls are TRBV6-1 and TRBJ2-3, with 13 nucleotides matching TRBD2. Germline CDR1 reads MNHNS; CDR2 reads SASEGT. The CDR3 loop spans 15 amino acids. Trimming removed 4 bases from V and 3 bases from J; junction bases left unmatched: 1. Here the CDR3 reads CASSVGLAGTDTQYF. As DNA, the CDR3 is TGTGCCAGCAGTGTGGGACTAGCGGGGACAGATACGCAGTATTTT.

The chain has TRBV5-6 and TRBJ2-7, with 10 nucleotides matching TRBD2. Trimming at V came to 4 bases and at J to 5 bases, leaving 18 bases not matched to a gene. Per the germline V gene, CDR1 is SGHDT and CDR2 is YYEEEE. This CDR3 is built from 18 residues. The CDR3 bases are TGTGCCAGCAGCAGACCGGGACTAGCGAGGCCGGGTCGGGACGAGCAGTACTTC. Its translation: CASSRPGLARPGRDEQYF.

The chain combines TRBV6-1 with TRBJ1-2; a weak D match, TRBD1 (5 bases). The germline V gene encodes CDR1 MNHNS and CDR2 SASEGT. Between the trimmed V and J ends, which lost 8 bases and 8 bases, there was a span of 12 bases. The length of the CDR3 is 11 residues. Written as DNA, the CDR3 is TGTGCCAGCCGTCAAGGGACGGGCTACACCTTC. Its translation is CASRQGTGYTF.

This chain connects TRBV7-9 to TRBJ1-3; no definite D call. With 8 bases removed from V and 1 base from J, the gap between germline ends came to 3 bases. Germline V gene lookup returns CDR1 SEHNR and CDR2 FQNEAQ (reference sequence). The CDR3 has 11 amino acids. CDR3 nucleotides: TGTGCCAGCGGGTCTGGAAACACCATATATTTT. It translates to CASGSGNTIYF.

Regarding this clone: Other DNA sequences in this specimen translate into the identical CDR3. J is TRBJ2-7 and V is TRBV9, with 7 bases matching TRBD2. V gave up 2 bases and J gave up 3 bases; unmatched junction bases: 8. CDR1 and CDR2 (germline): SGDLS, YYNGEE. The CDR3 is 15 residues long. CDR3 in amino acids: CASSVASSGDYEQYF. The CDR3 nucleotides are TGTGCCAGCAGCGTGGCGTCTAGCGGAGACTACGAGCAGTACTTC. Full variable domain (rest looked up from reference TRBV9 and TRBJ2-7): DSGVTQTPKHLITATGQRVTLRCSPRSGDLSVYWYQQSLDQGLQFLIQYYNGEERAKGNILERFSAQQFPDLHSELNLSSLELGDSALYFCASSVASSGDYEQYFGPGTRLTVT.

In its sample, this clone was seen once. J is TRBJ2-3 and V is TRBV9; D ambiguous. This CDR3 is built from 17 residues. The germline V gene has CDR1 SGDLS and CDR2 YYNGEE. V was trimmed by 0 bases and J by 1 base, leaving 15 bases between them. The chain's CDR3 is CASSVAPSLGGTDTQYF. CDR3 coding DNA: TGTGCCAGCAGCGTAGCCCCCAGTCTAGGTGGCACAGATACGCAGTATTTT.

The chain links TRBV6-8 to TRBJ1-5; no clear D. The CDR3 totals 10 residues. Deletions cut 6 bases from V and 3 bases from J, with 0 bases between. Germline CDR1 is MNHGY and CDR2 is SAAAGT. CDR3 amino acids: CASSNQPQHF. In DNA, the CDR3 is TGTGCCAGCAGCAATCAGCCCCAGCATTTT.

The CDR3 loop reads CASSIGAGKQFF. CDR3 nucleotides: TGTGCCAGTAGTATAGGGGCAGGTAAACAGTTCTTC. J is TRBJ2-1 and V is TRBV19, with no clear D. V was clipped by 1 base and J by 13 bases, with 11 bases between them. This CDR3 contains 12 residues. Germline CDR1 LNHDA, CDR2 SQIVND (reference sequence).

This chain joins TRBV29-1 and TRBJ2-5, with D perhaps matching TRBD2 (6 bases). Germline V gene lookup returns CDR1 SQVTM and CDR2 ANQGSEA. V lost 4 bases, J lost 1 base, and 16 bases lay in between. The CDR3 has 15 residues. CDR3 sequence (DNA): TGCAGCGTTGGGGAAGCGGGTGGGATCCAAGAGACCCAGTACTTC. Protein: CSVGEAGGIQETQYF.

The V gene is TRBV18, the J gene TRBJ2-1; no clear D. With 1 base removed from V and 4 bases from J, the gap between germline ends came to 14 bases. There are 16 residues in the CDR3. Germline CDR1 and CDR2: KGHSH and LQKENI. CDR3 bases: TGTGCCAGCTCACCACTAGGCCGTGCGGATTACAATGAGCAGTTCTTC. Protein product: CASSPLGRADYNEQFF.

The chain is built from TRBV7-2 and TRBJ2-3, with D perhaps matching TRBD2 (6 bases). Trimming removed 6 bases at V and 6 bases at J, with 19 bases between. The germline V gene encodes CDR1 SGHTA and CDR2 FQGNSA. This CDR3 is built from 15 residues. The CDR3 DNA reads TGTGCCAGCAGTTCCGGGAGTGGCGGGCGGGATACGCAGTATTTT. Residues: CASSSGSGGRDTQYF.

The chain links TRBV5-1 to TRBJ2-3; no definite D call. The CDR3 has 14 amino acids. CDR1 is SGHRS, CDR2 YFSETQ, per germline. V was pared by 6 bases and J by 0 bases, with 11 bases between. CDR3 region: CASTKSKSTDTQYF. CDR3 sequence (DNA): TGCGCCAGCACAAAAAGTAAAAGCACAGATACGCAGTATTTT.

The CDR3 loop is CASSRVASGGRDQNYEQYF. In nucleotides, the CDR3 is TGCGCCAGCAGCCGCGTCGCTTCAGGGGGCCGGGACCAAAACTACGAGCAGTACTTC. V gene TRBV4-1 combines with J gene TRBJ2-7; 8 bases agree with TRBD1. J lost 3 bases, V lost 4 bases, and 20 bases had no gene match. CDR1 is MGHRA, CDR2 YSYEKL, per germline. The CDR3 is 19 residues long.

V gene TRBV9 combines with J gene TRBJ2-5; D call uncertain. V dropped 3 bases and J dropped 0 bases, with 12 bases sitting between them. The CDR3 extends over 15 amino acids. CDR1 and CDR2 (germline): SGDLS, YYNGEE. The DNA for the CDR3 is TGTGCCAGCAGCGGAACCTCTAGGAACCAAGAGACCCAGTACTTC. Protein sequence: CASSGTSRNQETQYF.